Listed below are T cell receptor beta chains from one sample, sequenced in a study of blood T cell repertoires in COVID-19. Data came from immunoSEQ multiplex PCR; TCRdb stores just in-frame clones and leaves some out. This repertoire shows approximately 290,000 clones, around 87% found once; its top ten account for approximately 4%. Input material: PBMCs or T cells enriched from blood (not recorded which). The receptors derive from a young woman with acute COVID-19. Each CDR3 is given with its conserved first and last residue. D genes are given only for firm matches. Clone sizes are given selectively: once, few, many, or a class where the clone is expanded.

v_call: TRBV23-1; clone_size: few; d_call: -; j_call: TRBJ1-1; cdr3_aa: CASSPRGAWSSRNTEAFF; cdr3_nt: TGCGCCAGCAGTCCACGCGGTGCTTGGTCAAGTCGGAACACTGAAGCTTTCTTT
v_call: TRBV27; clone_size: -; d_call: -; j_call: TRBJ2-6; cdr3_aa: CASSPRLGTASSGANVLTF; cdr3_nt: TGTGCCAGCAGTCCCCGTTTAGGTACAGCAAGCTCTGGGGCCAACGTCCTGACTTTC
v_call: TRBV19; clone_size: -; d_call: -; j_call: TRBJ1-5; cdr3_aa: CASSPKDRHQPQHF; cdr3_nt: TGTGCCAGTAGTCCCAAGGACAGACATCAGCCCCAGCATTTT
v_call: TRBV27; clone_size: -; d_call: -; j_call: TRBJ2-7; cdr3_aa: CASSYRGGDYEQYF; cdr3_nt: TGTGCCAGCAGTTACAGGGGAGGAGACTACGAGCAGTACTTC
v_call: TRBV15; clone_size: -; d_call: TRBD1; j_call: TRBJ1-5; cdr3_aa: CATSRDRRQGGQPQHF; cdr3_nt: TGTGCCACCAGCAGAGATAGGAGACAGGGGGGACAGCCCCAGCATTTT
v_call: TRBV24-1; clone_size: -; d_call: -; j_call: TRBJ2-2; cdr3_aa: CATGTRAGVSGELFF; cdr3_nt: TGTGCCACCGGGACCCGCGCAGGGGTGTCCGGGGAGCTGTTTTTT
v_call: TRBV7-9; clone_size: few; d_call: -; j_call: TRBJ2-7; cdr3_aa: CASSFGAYEQYF; cdr3_nt: TGTGCCAGCAGCTTCGGGGCCTACGAGCAGTACTTC
v_call: TRBV28; clone_size: -; d_call: TRBD1; j_call: TRBJ1-5; cdr3_aa: CASSSRQGEGQPQHF; cdr3_nt: TGTGCCAGCAGCTCCCGACAGGGGGAAGGCCAGCCCCAGCATTTT
v_call: TRBV2; clone_size: -; d_call: -; j_call: TRBJ1-2; cdr3_aa: CASSERPLGAYGYTF; cdr3_nt: TGTGCCAGCAGTGAACGCCCTCTGGGGGCCTATGGCTACACCTTC
v_call: TRBV6-1; clone_size: -; d_call: -; j_call: TRBJ1-1; cdr3_aa: CASSEDGGTEAFF; cdr3_nt: TGTGCCAGCAGTGAAGACGGTGGCACTGAAGCTTTCTTT
v_call: TRBV29-1; clone_size: few; d_call: TRBD2; j_call: TRBJ2-7; cdr3_aa: CSVVRTSRGSYEQYF; cdr3_nt: TGCAGCGTTGTGAGGACTAGCAGAGGCTCCTACGAGCAGTACTTC
v_call: TRBV28; clone_size: once; d_call: -; j_call: TRBJ2-7; cdr3_aa: CASEWGGDEQYF; cdr3_nt: TGTGCCAGCGAGTGGGGGGGCGACGAGCAGTACTTC
v_call: TRBV5-1; clone_size: -; d_call: TRBD2; j_call: TRBJ2-7; cdr3_aa: CASSPYSSGGDYEQYF; cdr3_nt: TGCGCCAGCAGCCCCTACTCTAGCGGGGGGGATTACGAGCAGTACTTC
v_call: TRBV27; clone_size: -; d_call: -; j_call: TRBJ1-5; cdr3_aa: CASSIKGGANQPQHF; cdr3_nt: TGTGCCAGCAGTATAAAAGGGGGGGCCAATCAGCCCCAGCATTTT
v_call: TRBV4-1; clone_size: -; d_call: TRBD1; j_call: TRBJ2-7; cdr3_aa: CASSQLDRERGEQYF; cdr3_nt: TGCGCCAGCAGCCAACTCGACAGGGAAAGGGGTGAGCAGTACTTC
v_call: TRBV11-2; clone_size: -; d_call: -; j_call: TRBJ2-1; cdr3_aa: CASSRQISTYNEQFF; cdr3_nt: TGTGCCAGCAGTCGACAGATTAGCACCTACAATGAGCAGTTCTTC
v_call: TRBV5-1; clone_size: -; d_call: -; j_call: TRBJ2-3; cdr3_aa: CASSYRQGTDTQYF; cdr3_nt: TGCGCCAGCAGCTACCGACAGGGCACAGATACGCAGTATTTT
v_call: TRBV7-2; clone_size: -; d_call: -; j_call: TRBJ1-4; cdr3_aa: CASSIGVNEKLFF; cdr3_nt: TGTGCCAGCAGCATCGGGGTTAATGAAAAACTGTTTTTT
v_call: TRBV2; clone_size: -; d_call: -; j_call: TRBJ2-4; cdr3_aa: CASSDQGHIQYF; cdr3_nt: TGTGCCAGCAGTGATCAGGGTCACATTCAGTACTTC
v_call: TRBV6-5; clone_size: -; d_call: TRBD2; j_call: TRBJ2-7; cdr3_aa: CASSRGTSGNYEQYF; cdr3_nt: TGTGCCAGCAGTCGAGGGACTAGCGGGAACTACGAGCAGTACTTC
v_call: TRBV7-2; clone_size: once; d_call: -; j_call: TRBJ2-2; cdr3_aa: CASSPGPTGELFF; cdr3_nt: TGTGCCAGCAGCCCAGGGCCCACCGGGGAGCTGTTTTTT
v_call: TRBV28; clone_size: -; d_call: TRBD1; j_call: TRBJ1-5; cdr3_aa: CASSLSGTGVRQPQHF; cdr3_nt: TGTGCCAGCAGTTTATCGGGGACAGGGGTAAGACAGCCCCAGCATTTT
v_call: TRBV19; clone_size: few; d_call: -; j_call: TRBJ1-2; cdr3_aa: CASSGGPGYGYTF; cdr3_nt: TGTGCCAGTAGTGGAGGGCCGGGCTATGGCTACACCTTC
v_call: TRBV7-6; clone_size: -; d_call: -; j_call: TRBJ1-1; cdr3_aa: CASRPTGNTEAFF; cdr3_nt: TGTGCCAGCAGGCCCACAGGGAACACTGAAGCTTTCTTT
v_call: TRBV5-1; clone_size: -; d_call: -; j_call: TRBJ1-2; cdr3_aa: CASSLDSKNYGYTF; cdr3_nt: TGCGCCAGCAGCTTGGACAGTAAGAACTATGGCTACACCTTC
v_call: TRBV3-1/TRBV3-2; clone_size: many; d_call: -; j_call: TRBJ1-2; cdr3_aa: CASQMGGSGGYTF; cdr3_nt: TGTGCCAGTCAAATGGGAGGGTCCGGTGGCTACACCTTC
v_call: TRBV18; clone_size: -; d_call: TRBD1; j_call: TRBJ2-3; cdr3_aa: CASSRRQGSDTQYF; cdr3_nt: TGTGCCAGCTCACGCCGACAGGGATCAGATACGCAGTATTTT
v_call: TRBV27; clone_size: once; d_call: -; j_call: TRBJ1-4; cdr3_aa: CASSPRTAGNSYEKLFF; cdr3_nt: TGTGCCAGCAGTCCGCGGACAGCGGGGAACTCTTATGAAAAACTGTTTTTT
v_call: TRBV28; clone_size: -; d_call: -; j_call: TRBJ2-3; cdr3_aa: CASSPEKSTDTQYF; cdr3_nt: TGTGCCAGCAGTCCTGAGAAAAGCACAGATACGCAGTATTTT
v_call: TRBV7-9; clone_size: -; d_call: TRBD1; j_call: TRBJ1-5; cdr3_aa: CASSLGGTGVPPQHF; cdr3_nt: TGTGCCAGCAGTCTAGGGGGGACAGGGGTCCCGCCCCAGCATTTT
v_call: TRBV27; clone_size: -; d_call: TRBD2; j_call: TRBJ2-3; cdr3_aa: CASSLLGTSGIADTQYF; cdr3_nt: TGTGCCAGCAGTTTATTGGGGACTAGCGGGATCGCAGATACGCAGTATTTT
v_call: TRBV4-2; clone_size: -; d_call: -; j_call: TRBJ2-1; cdr3_aa: CASSPDGYNEQFF; cdr3_nt: TGTGCCAGCAGCCCAGACGGGTACAATGAGCAGTTCTTC
v_call: TRBV19; clone_size: -; d_call: -; j_call: TRBJ2-6; cdr3_aa: CASSRYPVRGFSGANVLTF; cdr3_nt: TGTGCCAGTAGCAGATATCCAGTAAGGGGGTTCTCTGGGGCCAACGTCCTGACTTTC
v_call: TRBV5-1; clone_size: -; d_call: TRBD2; j_call: TRBJ2-1; cdr3_aa: CASSPNLRTSVRNEQFF; cdr3_nt: TGCGCCAGCAGCCCCAATCTTAGGACTAGCGTAAGGAATGAGCAGTTCTTC
v_call: TRBV5-1; clone_size: few; d_call: TRBD2; j_call: TRBJ2-7; cdr3_aa: CASSPGLAGGPYEQYF; cdr3_nt: TGCGCCAGCAGCCCAGGACTAGCGGGAGGACCCTACGAGCAGTACTTC
v_call: TRBV9; clone_size: -; d_call: -; j_call: TRBJ1-2; cdr3_aa: CASSSDLYGYTF; cdr3_nt: TGTGCCAGCAGCTCAGATCTCTATGGCTACACCTTC
v_call: TRBV7-9; clone_size: -; d_call: -; j_call: TRBJ2-7; cdr3_aa: CASSLASRVTEEHEQYF; cdr3_nt: TGTGCCAGCAGCCTAGCCAGTAGGGTGACAGAGGAACACGAGCAGTACTTC
v_call: TRBV3-1/TRBV3-2; clone_size: few; d_call: -; j_call: TRBJ2-1; cdr3_aa: CASSQGQGYHNEQFF; cdr3_nt: TGTGCCAGCAGCCAAGGCCAGGGTTACCACAATGAGCAGTTCTTC
v_call: TRBV18; clone_size: once; d_call: TRBD2; j_call: TRBJ2-5; cdr3_aa: CASSPPGREETQYF; cdr3_nt: TGTGCCAGCTCACCACCCGGGAGGGAGGAGACCCAGTACTTC
v_call: TRBV28; clone_size: -; d_call: TRBD1; j_call: TRBJ1-2; cdr3_aa: CASSSTTRGDRTYGYTF; cdr3_nt: TGTGCCAGCAGCTCTACAACCCGGGGGGACAGGACTTATGGCTACACCTTC
v_call: TRBV7-9; clone_size: -; d_call: -; j_call: TRBJ2-2; cdr3_aa: CAGSPRDKANTGELFF; cdr3_nt: TGTGCCGGGTCACCCCGGGACAAGGCGAACACCGGGGAGCTGTTTTTT
v_call: TRBV10-3; clone_size: -; d_call: -; j_call: TRBJ1-1; cdr3_aa: CAISAPDTAVTEAFF; cdr3_nt: TGTGCCATCAGTGCCCCGGACACCGCGGTCACTGAAGCTTTCTTT
v_call: TRBV5-1; clone_size: -; d_call: -; j_call: TRBJ1-2; cdr3_aa: CASSTPDWSYGYTF; cdr3_nt: TGCGCCAGCAGCACCCCGGACTGGAGCTATGGCTACACCTTC
v_call: TRBV19; clone_size: -; d_call: -; j_call: TRBJ2-2; cdr3_aa: CATGVRRNGELFF; cdr3_nt: TGTGCCACGGGGGTCCGAAGGAACGGGGAGCTGTTTTTT
v_call: TRBV24-1; clone_size: -; d_call: TRBD1; j_call: TRBJ2-2; cdr3_aa: CATSDPGQGAGELFF; cdr3_nt: TGTGCCACCAGTGATCCAGGACAGGGGGCCGGGGAGCTGTTTTTT
v_call: TRBV7-8; clone_size: -; d_call: -; j_call: TRBJ1-1; cdr3_aa: CASSPLRQGGTEAFF; cdr3_nt: TGTGCCAGCAGCCCCCTTAGGCAGGGCGGCACTGAAGCTTTCTTT
v_call: TRBV5-1; clone_size: few; d_call: TRBD1; j_call: TRBJ1-3; cdr3_aa: CASSLDAGTGSSGNTIYF; cdr3_nt: TGCGCCAGCAGCTTGGACGCCGGGACAGGGAGCTCTGGAAACACCATATATTTT
v_call: TRBV30; clone_size: -; d_call: -; j_call: TRBJ1-5; cdr3_aa: CAWGPFNQPQHF; cdr3_nt: TGTGCCTGGGGACCCTTTAATCAGCCCCAGCATTTT
v_call: TRBV28; clone_size: -; d_call: TRBD1; j_call: TRBJ1-1; cdr3_aa: CATKGTGAPRGSTFF; cdr3_nt: TGTGCCACCAAAGGGACAGGGGCCCCCAGGGGCAGTACTTTCTTT
v_call: TRBV5-6; clone_size: -; d_call: -; j_call: TRBJ2-1; cdr3_aa: CASSLGLRGSYNEQFF; cdr3_nt: TGTGCCAGCAGCCTTGGACTCCGAGGATCTTACAATGAGCAGTTCTTC
v_call: TRBV12-3/TRBV12-4; clone_size: -; d_call: -; j_call: TRBJ2-3; cdr3_aa: CASSFAGDTQYF; cdr3_nt: TGTGCCAGCAGTTTTGCGGGAGATACGCAGTATTTT
v_call: TRBV11-2; clone_size: -; d_call: -; j_call: TRBJ1-5; cdr3_aa: CASSLGFAGHSNQPQHF; cdr3_nt: TGTGCCAGCAGCTTAGGGTTCGCAGGGCATAGCAATCAGCCCCAGCATTTT
v_call: TRBV2; clone_size: -; d_call: TRBD2; j_call: TRBJ2-7; cdr3_aa: CASSISTGTSGRGGEGEQYF; cdr3_nt: TGTGCCAGCAGTATTTCTACCGGGACTAGCGGGAGAGGGGGCGAGGGCGAGCAGTACTTC
v_call: TRBV14; clone_size: -; d_call: -; j_call: TRBJ1-3; cdr3_aa: CASSLSGNTIYF; cdr3_nt: TGTGCCAGCAGTCTCTCTGGAAACACCATATATTTT
v_call: TRBV12-5; clone_size: once; d_call: -; j_call: TRBJ2-1; cdr3_aa: CASGLAMEWVGREQFF; cdr3_nt: TGTGCTAGTGGTTTGGCAATGGAGTGGGTGGGTCGAGAGCAGTTCTTC
v_call: TRBV6-5; clone_size: -; d_call: TRBD1; j_call: TRBJ1-1; cdr3_aa: CASNRGLSGGEAFF; cdr3_nt: TGTGCCAGCAATCGGGGGTTATCAGGGGGTGAAGCTTTCTTT
v_call: TRBV10-3; clone_size: few; d_call: TRBD2; j_call: TRBJ2-1; cdr3_aa: CAISGLAGERGGYNEQFF; cdr3_nt: TGTGCCATCAGTGGCCTAGCGGGAGAGAGAGGCGGCTACAATGAGCAGTTCTTC
v_call: TRBV7-3; clone_size: -; d_call: TRBD1; j_call: TRBJ2-5; cdr3_aa: CASSLTGKETQYF; cdr3_nt: TGTGCCAGCAGCTTGACAGGGAAAGAGACCCAGTACTTC
v_call: TRBV10-3; clone_size: once; d_call: TRBD1; j_call: TRBJ1-5; cdr3_aa: CAISAEDRGSGNQPQHF; cdr3_nt: TGTGCCATCAGTGCGGAGGACAGGGGCTCGGGCAATCAGCCCCAGCATTTT